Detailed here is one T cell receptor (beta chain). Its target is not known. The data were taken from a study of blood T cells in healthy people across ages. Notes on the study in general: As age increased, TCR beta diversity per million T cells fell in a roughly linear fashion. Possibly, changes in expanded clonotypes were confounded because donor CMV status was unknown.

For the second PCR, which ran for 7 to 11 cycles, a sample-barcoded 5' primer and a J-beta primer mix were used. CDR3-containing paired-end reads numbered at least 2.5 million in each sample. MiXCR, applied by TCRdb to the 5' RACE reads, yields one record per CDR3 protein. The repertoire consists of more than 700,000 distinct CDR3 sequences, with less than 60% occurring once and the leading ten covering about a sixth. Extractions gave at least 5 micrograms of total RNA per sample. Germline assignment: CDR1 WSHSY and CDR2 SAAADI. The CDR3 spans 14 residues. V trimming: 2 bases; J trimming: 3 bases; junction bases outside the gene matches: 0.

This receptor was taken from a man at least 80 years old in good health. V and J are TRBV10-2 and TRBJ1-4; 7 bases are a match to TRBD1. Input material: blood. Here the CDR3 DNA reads TGCGCCAGCAGTGAGACAGGGGCTAATGAAAAACTGTTTTTT. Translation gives CASSETGANEKLFF.